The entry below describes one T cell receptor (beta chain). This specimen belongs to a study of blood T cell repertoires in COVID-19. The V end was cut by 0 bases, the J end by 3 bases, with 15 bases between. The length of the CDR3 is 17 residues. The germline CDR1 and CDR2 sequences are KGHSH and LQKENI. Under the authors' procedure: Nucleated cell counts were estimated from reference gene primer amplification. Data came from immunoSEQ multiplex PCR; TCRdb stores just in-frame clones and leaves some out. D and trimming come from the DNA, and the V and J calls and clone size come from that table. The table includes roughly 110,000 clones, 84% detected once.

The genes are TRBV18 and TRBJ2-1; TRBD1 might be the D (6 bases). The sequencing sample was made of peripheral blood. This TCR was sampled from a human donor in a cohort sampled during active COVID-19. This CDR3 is CASSPPRQGLIYNEQFF. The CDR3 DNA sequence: TGTGCCAGCTCACCACCGCGGCAGGGGCTAATCTACAATGAGCAGTTCTTC.